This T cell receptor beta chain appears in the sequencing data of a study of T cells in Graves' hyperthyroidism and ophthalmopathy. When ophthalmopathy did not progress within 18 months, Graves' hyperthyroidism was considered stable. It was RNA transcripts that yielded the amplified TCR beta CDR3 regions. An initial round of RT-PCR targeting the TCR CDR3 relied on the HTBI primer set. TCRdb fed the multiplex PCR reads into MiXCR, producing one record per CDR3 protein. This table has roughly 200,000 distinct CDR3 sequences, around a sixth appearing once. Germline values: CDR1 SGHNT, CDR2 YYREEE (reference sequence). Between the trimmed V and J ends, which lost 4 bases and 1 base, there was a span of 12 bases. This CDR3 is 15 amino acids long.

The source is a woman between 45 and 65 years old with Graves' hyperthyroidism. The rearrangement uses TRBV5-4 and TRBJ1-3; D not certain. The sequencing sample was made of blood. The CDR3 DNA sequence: TGTGCCAGCAGCCCGGACGGCCCTTCTGGAAACACCATATATTTT. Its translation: CASSPDGPSGNTIYF.